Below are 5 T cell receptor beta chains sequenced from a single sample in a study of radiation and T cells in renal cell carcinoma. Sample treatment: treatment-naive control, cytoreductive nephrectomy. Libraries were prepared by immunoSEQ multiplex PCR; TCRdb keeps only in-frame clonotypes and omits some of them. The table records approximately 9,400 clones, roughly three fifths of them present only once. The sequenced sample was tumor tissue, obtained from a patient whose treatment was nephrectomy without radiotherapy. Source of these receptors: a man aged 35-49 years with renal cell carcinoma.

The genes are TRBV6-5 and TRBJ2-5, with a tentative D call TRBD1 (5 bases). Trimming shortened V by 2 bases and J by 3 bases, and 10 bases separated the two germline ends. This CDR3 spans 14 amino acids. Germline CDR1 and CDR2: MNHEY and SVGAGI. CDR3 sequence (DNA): TGTGCCAGCAGTTACCAAGACAGCAAAGAGACCCAGTACTTC. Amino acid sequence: CASSYQDSKETQYF.

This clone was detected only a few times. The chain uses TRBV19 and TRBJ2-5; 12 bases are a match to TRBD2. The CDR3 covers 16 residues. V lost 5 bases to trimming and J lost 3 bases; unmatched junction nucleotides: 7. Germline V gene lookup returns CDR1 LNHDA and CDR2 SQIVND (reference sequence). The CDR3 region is CASSRLAGGLEETQYF. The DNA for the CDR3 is TGTGCCAGTAGTCGCCTAGCGGGAGGGCTGGAAGAGACCCAGTACTTC. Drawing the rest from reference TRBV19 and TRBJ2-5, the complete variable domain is DGGITQSPKYLFRKEGQNVTLSCEQNLNHDAMYWYRQDPGQGLRLIYYSQIVNDFQKGDIAEGYSVSREKKESFPLTVTSAQKNPTAFYLCASSRLAGGLEETQYFGPGTRLLVL.

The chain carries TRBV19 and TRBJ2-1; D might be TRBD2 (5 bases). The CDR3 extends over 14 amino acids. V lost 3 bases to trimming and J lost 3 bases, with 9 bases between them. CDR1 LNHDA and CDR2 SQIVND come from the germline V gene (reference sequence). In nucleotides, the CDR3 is TGTGCCAGTAGTATGGGAGCCGGCTACAATGAGCAGTTCTTC. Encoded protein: CASSMGAGYNEQFF.

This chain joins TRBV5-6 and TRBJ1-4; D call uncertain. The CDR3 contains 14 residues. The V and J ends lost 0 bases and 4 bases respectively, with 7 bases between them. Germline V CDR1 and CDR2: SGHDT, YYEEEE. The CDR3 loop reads CASSLGDNNEKLFF. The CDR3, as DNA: TGTGCCAGCAGCTTGGGAGATAATAATGAAAAACTGTTTTTT.

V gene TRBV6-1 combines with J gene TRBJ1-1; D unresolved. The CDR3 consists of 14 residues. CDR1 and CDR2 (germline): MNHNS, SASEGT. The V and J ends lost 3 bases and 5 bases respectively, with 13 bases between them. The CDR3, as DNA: TGTGCCAGCAGTGAGGCCCCCCACGGTACTGAAGCTTTCTTT. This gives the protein CASSEAPHGTEAFF.